Presented here are 21 T cell receptor beta chains from one specimen sequenced in a study of cytomegalovirus exposure and HLA in healthy donors. Primers for the PCR totalled 60 Vbeta and 13 Jbeta. Repertoires were generated with immunoSEQ multiplex PCR, while TCRdb's copy carries only in-frame clones and drops some. In the table there are 150,000 to 200,000 clones, approximately 72% of which are singletons. Material for sequencing was PBMCs. The receptors shown here come from a human donor in good health.

This clone was counted a single time. The chain joins TRBV7-9 to TRBJ2-7; D remains ambiguous. The germline V and J ends were trimmed by 4 bases and 3 bases, with 7 bases remaining between them. Germline CDR1 reads SEHNR; CDR2 reads FQNEAQ (reference sequence). CDR3 length equals 12 residues. CDR3 residues: CASSYSRYEQYF. The CDR3 DNA is TGTGCCAGCAGCTACAGTCGCTACGAGCAGTACTTC.

The chain combines TRBV7-2 with TRBJ2-7; D is perhaps TRBD1 (6 bases). Germline values: CDR1 SGHTA, CDR2 FQGNSA. Trimming took off 5 bases at V and 6 bases at J, with 14 bases between the two ends. The CDR3 is made up of 13 amino acids. CDR3 sequence: CASSPVGGCEQYF. The CDR3 coding sequence is TGTGCCAGCAGCCCAGTAGGGGGTTGCGAGCAGTACTTC.

The rearrangement uses TRBV4-3 and TRBJ1-3; possibly TRBD1 for D (5 bases). There are 14 residues in the CDR3. Germline V gene data show CDR1 as LGHNA and CDR2 as YSLEER. Trimming shortened V by 0 bases and J by 7 bases, and 10 bases separated the two germline ends. The CDR3 DNA reads as TGCGCCAGCAGCCAAGAGCAGGGCAGGAACACCATATATTTT. Translation gives CASSQEQGRNTIYF.

This rearrangement joins TRBV5-6 to TRBJ1-1; tentative D call: TRBD1 (5 bases). The CDR3 sequence is 13 residues long. Germline CDR1 SGHDT, CDR2 YYEEEE. V dropped 0 bases and J dropped 6 bases, with 9 bases sitting between them. In nucleotides, the CDR3 is TGTGCCAGCAGCTTGGTCAGGGTCCCTGAAGCTTTCTTT. Protein: CASSLVRVPEAFF. Together with reference TRBV5-6 and TRBJ1-1, the CDR3 gives the full variable domain: DAGVTQSPTHLIKTRGQQVTLRCSPKSGHDTVSWYQQALGQGPQFIFQYYEEEERQRGNFPDRFSGHQFPNYSSELNVNALLLGDSALYLCASSLVRVPEAFFGQGTRLTVV.

The gene calls are TRBV27 and TRBJ2-3; D may be TRBD2 (6 bases). There are 16 residues in the CDR3. The V gene lost 8 bases and the J gene lost 0 bases, with 18 bases spanning the gap. Germline loops: CDR1 MNHEY, CDR2 SMNVEV (reference sequence). The CDR3 nucleotides are TGTGCCAGCGGAATCTCGGGACTTTCTAGCACAGATACGCAGTATTTT. It translates to CASGISGLSSTDTQYF.

This chain uses TRBV5-1 with TRBJ1-1; 8 nucleotides agree with TRBD1. The J segment lost 5 bases and the V segment lost 4 bases, leaving 10 bases of the junction unmatched. The CDR3 length is 15 residues. The germline gives CDR1 SGHRS, CDR2 YFSETQ. The CDR3: CASSPGTGGPTEAFF. CDR3 DNA: TGCGCCAGCAGCCCGGGGACAGGCGGTCCGACTGAAGCTTTCTTT.

The chain is built from TRBV15 and TRBJ1-5, with 7 bases that match TRBD1. Germline assignment: CDR1 LNHNV and CDR2 YYDKDF (reference sequence). V lost 0 bases, J lost 7 bases, and 6 bases stayed unmatched. The CDR3 has 15 amino acids. In nucleotides, the CDR3 is TGTGCCACCAGCAGAGATCAGGGGGGAAACCAGCCCCAGCATTTT. Translated: CATSRDQGGNQPQHF.

This chain links TRBV30 with TRBJ1-4; the match to TRBD1 covers 7 bases. The germline V gene has CDR1 GTSNPN and CDR2 SVGIG (reference sequence). V gave up 5 bases and J gave up 5 bases; unmatched junction bases: 5. The CDR3 has 13 amino acids. CDR3 sequence reads: CAWAQGVNEKLFF. Written as DNA, the CDR3 is TGTGCCTGGGCCCAGGGGGTCAATGAAAAACTGTTTTTT.

As concerns this clone: One end of the junction is discordant with germline, which a read error may explain. V usage is TRBV2 and J usage is TRBJ1-5; 7 nucleotides align to TRBD1. Germline CDR1 and CDR2: SNHLY and FYNNEI. The CDR3 is made up of 16 amino acids. Written as DNA, the CDR3 is TGTGCCAGCACGACAGGGCGATTGAGAAGCAATCGGCCCCAGCATTTT. It yields the protein CASTTGRLRSNRPQHF.

The rearrangement links TRBV7-9 to TRBJ1-1, with 10 bases identical to TRBD1. The CDR3 length is 15 residues. Losses at the gene ends were 2 bases for V and 6 bases for J; bases not matched to a gene: 6. In germline, CDR1 is SEHNR, CDR2 FQNEAQ (reference sequence). The CDR3 DNA follows: TGTGCCAGCAGCTTATCTGCGACAGGGGGCTCTGAAGCTTTCTTT. This codes for CASSLSATGGSEAFF.

This clone was seen only a few times. The rearrangement joins TRBV5-1 to TRBJ2-7; a weak D match, TRBD2 (7 bases). CDR3 length equals 14 residues. Germline V lookup: CDR1 SGHRS, CDR2 YFSETQ. Trimming cost V 10 bases and J 2 bases, with 19 bases left between them. CDR3 nucleotide sequence: TGCGCCTGCCAAGAGGGGGGGGCAACCTACGAGCAGTACTTC. It yields the protein CACQEGGATYEQYF.

The V and J genes are TRBV15 and TRBJ2-7, with 11 bases lining up with TRBD2. This CDR3 comprises 14 residues. Germline V lookup: CDR1 LNHNV, CDR2 YYDKDF (reference sequence). V was clipped by 7 bases and J by 3 bases; unmatched bases: 5. CDR3 nucleotides: TGTGCCACCAAGGCTAGCGGGGGGATCTACGAGCAGTACTTC. This gives the protein CATKASGGIYEQYF. Combining the CDR3 with reference TRBV15 and TRBJ2-7 gives the whole variable domain DAMVIQNPRYQVTQFGKPVTLSCSQTLNHNVMYWYQQKSSQAPKLLFHYYDKDFNNEADTPDNFQSRRPNTSFCFLDIRSPGLGDTAMYLCATKASGGIYEQYFGPGTRLTVT.

V and J are TRBV19 and TRBJ1-1; 7 nucleotides agree with TRBD1. The V segment lost 4 bases and the J segment 5 bases; nucleotides outside the gene matches: 13. Germline loops: CDR1 LNHDA, CDR2 SQIVND (reference sequence). The CDR3 is 16 residues long. CDR3 loop: CASSTPKAGGRTEAFF. In DNA, the CDR3 is TGTGCCAGTAGTACCCCGAAGGCAGGGGGACGGACTGAAGCTTTCTTT.

V is TRBV29-1 and J is TRBJ2-7, with D possibly being TRBD2 (6 bases). The CDR3 is made up of 17 amino acids. Germline CDR1 is SQVTM and CDR2 is ANQGSEA. Deletions cut 6 bases from V and 6 bases from J, with 30 bases between. CDR3 sequence reads: CSVRREEHTVVLGEQYF. The CDR3 DNA sequence: TGCAGCGTCAGAAGGGAGGAACACACCGTGGTTCTTGGCGAGCAGTACTTC.

The chain is built from TRBV5-1 and TRBJ2-5; 10 bases line up with TRBD1. V lost 4 bases to trimming and J lost 2 bases; unmatched junction nucleotides: 5. Germline V gives CDR1 SGHRS, CDR2 YFSETQ. The CDR3 is 15 residues long. CDR3 sequence: CASSEGQGPQETQYF. The CDR3 DNA is TGCGCCAGCAGCGAGGGACAGGGGCCGCAAGAGACCCAGTACTTC.

The rearrangement joins TRBV6-5 to TRBJ1-2; D gene unclear. CDR3 length: 14 residues. Germline-derived CDR1 and CDR2 are MNHEY and SVGAGI. The ends were cut back, 7 bases at V and 1 base at J, with 13 bases in the middle. CDR3 nucleotide sequence: TGTGCCAGCACCGACCGACGGGATAACTATGGCTACACCTTC. It encodes CASTDRRDNYGYTF.

The chain recombines TRBV5-4 with TRBJ1-6, with D perhaps matching TRBD1 (5 bases). V lost 0 bases and J lost 8, with 12 bases in between. Germline V lookup: CDR1 SGHNT, CDR2 YYREEE (reference sequence). The CDR3 contains 15 residues. The CDR3: CASSLDGHQYSPLHF. In DNA form, the CDR3 reads TGTGCCAGCAGCTTGGATGGACACCAATATTCACCCCTCCACTTT.

This clone was counted a single time. The genes are TRBV27 and TRBJ1-1; 8 bases map to TRBD1. CDR1 and CDR2 from the germline V gene are MNHEY and SMNVEV (reference sequence). The CDR3 is 16 amino acids. J gave up 5 bases and V 4 bases, and 12 bases lay outside the gene matches. CDR3 coding DNA: TGTGCCAGCAGTTCGCCCCCACGACAGGGGTGGACTGAAGCTTTCTTT. Translating gives CASSSPPRQGWTEAFF.

The chain employs TRBV30 and TRBJ2-7, with TRBD2 as a possible D gene (7 bases). This CDR3 is 15 amino acids long. V lost 2 bases and J lost 4, with 18 bases in between. CDR1 GTSNPN and CDR2 SVGIG come from the germline V gene (reference sequence). In DNA form, the CDR3 reads TGTGCCTGGAGTCAAGGCGGGGGCCGAATATACGAGCAGTACTTC. It specifies CAWSQGGGRIYEQYF.

This sequence joins TRBV4-3 and TRBJ2-5, with 9 bases lining up with TRBD1. The CDR3 spans 15 residues. J gave up 11 bases and V 2 bases, and 12 bases lay outside the gene matches. Germline CDR1 is LGHNA and CDR2 is YSLEER. Here the CDR3 DNA reads TGCGCCAGCAGCCAACTATCCGGGACAGGGTTTGAGCAGTACTTC. Translating gives CASSQLSGTGFEQYF.

The rearrangement uses TRBV10-1 and TRBJ1-1; 8 bases agree with TRBD1. V gave up 2 bases and J gave up 5 bases; unmatched junction bases: 10. The germline V gene has CDR1 WNHNN and CDR2 SYGVQD (reference sequence). This CDR3 is built from 16 residues. CDR3 in amino acids: CASSEPTPGGRTEAFF. In DNA form, the CDR3 reads TGCGCCAGCAGTGAGCCGACACCAGGGGGCCGGACTGAAGCTTTCTTT.